Following are 10 T cell receptor beta chains from one sample sequenced in a study of CXCR3-negative and CXCR3-positive naive CD8 T cells. 5' RACE that incorporated UMI labels was used to prepare the TRB cDNA libraries. TCRdb reprocessed the 5' RACE reads; each CDR3 protein has one entry and no DNA is given. Here the sample table reports roughly 8,300 distinct CDR3 sequences. What was sequenced was naive CXCR3- CD8+ T cells from blood. Subset of the sample: CD45RO-CCR7+CD27+CD95- naive CD8+ T cells lacking CXCR3 (TNR3-). Every receptor here comes from a human donor in good health. Some clones in this sample may be carry-over from other donors' samples.

The rearrangement joins TRBV29-1 to TRBJ1-1; the TRBD1 assignment by TCRdb is unverifiable without DNA. The CDR3 is 14 amino acids. Germline CDR1 reads SQVTM; CDR2 reads ANQGSEA. CDR3 loop: CSVEDQGLDTEAFF.

Considering frequency, this clonotype is medium-sized. V gene TRBV27 combines with J gene TRBJ2-7. The CDR3 is 15 residues long. CDR1 is MNHEY and CDR2 is SMNVEV in the germline V gene (reference sequence). The CDR3 is CASSLIGGSFYEQYF.

V gene TRBV19 combines with J gene TRBJ2-3; with no DNA, the TCRdb D assignment of TRBD2 cannot be verified. CDR3 size: 17 residues. CDR1 and CDR2 (germline): LNHDA, SQIVND (reference sequence). The CDR3 here is CASSIAVAGGSTDTQYF.

V gene TRBV5-1 combines with J gene TRBJ1-1; no DNA is available, so the TRBD1 call from TCRdb remains unchecked. The CDR3 covers 15 residues. Germline values: CDR1 SGHRS, CDR2 YFSETQ. The CDR3 protein is CASSLAQGWNTEAFF.

This clonotype shows up as medium-sized by frequency. The J gene is TRBJ2-1, the V gene TRBV9; the D gene TCRdb calls, TRBD2, cannot be checked with no DNA. Germline values: CDR1 SGDLS, CDR2 YYNGEE. The CDR3 loop spans 16 amino acids. Here the CDR3 reads CASSEGVSGTLREQFF.

The rearrangement links TRBV14 to TRBJ2-1; absent DNA, TCRdb's TRBD1 call cannot be checked. The CDR3 totals 14 residues. Per germline, CDR1 SGHDN and CDR2 FVKESK. This CDR3 reads CASSQVRTGTEQFF.

V usage is TRBV28 and J usage is TRBJ2-7; TCRdb calls TRBD1, which cannot be checked without DNA. Germline V gene lookup returns CDR1 MDHEN and CDR2 SYDVKM. This CDR3 region has 14 residues. CDR3: CASSPGIFPEEQYF.

The chain couples TRBV5-6 to TRBJ2-1. Germline V gives CDR1 SGHDT, CDR2 YYEEEE. This CDR3 spans 11 amino acids. Here the CDR3 reads CASSLGNEQFF.

The chain couples TRBV2 to TRBJ2-3. Per the germline V gene, CDR1 is SNHLY and CDR2 is FYNNEI. CDR3 size: 14 residues. The chain's CDR3 is CASSDPGGTDTQYF. Complete variable domain (other parts from reference TRBV2 and TRBJ2-3): EPEVTQTPSHQVTQMGQEVILRCVPISNHLYFYWYRQILGQKVEFLVSFYNNEISEKSEIFDDQFSVERPDGSNFTLKIRSTKLEDSAMYFCASSDPGGTDTQYFGPGTRLTVL.

V gene TRBV23-1 combines with J gene TRBJ2-3; TCRdb lists TRBD1, though no DNA is available to test this call. TRBV23-1 is designated an ORF whose function remains uncertain. CDR3 size: 19 residues. The chain's CDR3 is CASSQPAGTGTPVTDTQYF.